This T cell receptor (beta chain) was recorded in a study of radiotherapy plus CTLA-4 blockade in lung cancer. Across the whole study: In approximately 17% of patients, objective responses were seen; 25% to 40% had disease control.

The CDR3 contains 14 residues. CDR1 MNHEY and CDR2 SVGAGI come from the germline V gene. V gave up 7 bases and J gave up 6 bases, with 15 bases separating them. Study conclusions and caveats: In blood, early T cell clone dynamics reportedly predicted response best, together with interferon-beta. Blood TCR clones of tumor origin expanded after radiotherapy plus ipilimumab.

Chemo-refractory metastatic non-small-cell lung cancer patients received focal radiation with ipilimumab CTLA-4 blockade. The table came from immunoSEQ multiplex PCR; TCRdb's copy has only in-frame clones and leaves some out. Among more than 90,000 clones, roughly 80% were seen once, and the ten largest hold roughly 26%. A remark on this clone: Its antigen is still unknown.

The sequence was obtained from a human donor with non-small cell lung cancer that progressed on radiotherapy plus ipilimumab. The sequencing here drew on peripheral blood, taken from a patient treated with radiotherapy plus ipilimumab. This sequence joins TRBV6-5 and TRBJ2-2, with TRBD2 as a possible D gene (6 bases). As DNA, the CDR3 is TGTGCCAGCAAGCCTAGCGAGATGCCCGGGGAGCTGTTTTTT. Amino acids: CASKPSEMPGELFF.